Detailed here is one TCR beta chain. Its antigen is undetermined. Vbeta (60) and Jbeta (13) primers were used in the PCR. Profiling relied on immunoSEQ multiplex PCR, and the TCRdb table lists in-frame clones only, not all of them. Of some 71,000 clones in the sample, 70% were seen once. The sample is drawn from a study of cytomegalovirus exposure and HLA in healthy donors. Findings of the study overall: The study found most TCR sequences rare, yet found some public TCRs in many donors. Among TCR beta chains, those listed as cytomegalovirus-associated numbered around 160.

In nominal health when sampled, donors likely had unrecorded immune exposures nonetheless. The sample taken for sequencing was PBMCs. This clonotype originated in a woman in her forties or fifties in good health and CMV-seropositive.

DNA for the CDR3: TGCGCCAGCACCGTCTACAATGAGCAGTTCTTC. It translates to CASTVYNEQFF. V and J are TRBV10-1 and TRBJ2-1; D unclear. Germline V gene sequence: CDR1 WNHNN, CDR2 SYGVQD (reference sequence). V was pared by 7 bases and J by 3 bases, with 4 bases between. This CDR3 is built from 11 residues.